The 3 T cell receptor beta chains given below trace back to one sample, sequenced in a study of blood T cell repertoires in COVID-19. Profiling relied on immunoSEQ multiplex PCR, and the TCRdb table lists in-frame clones only, not all of them. The sample lists 180,000 or so clones, 88% occurring once. Sequenced: peripheral blood. The receptor source for this set is a man aged 18 to 30 with active or convalescent COVID-19.

The V call is TRBV5-1, the J call TRBJ2-1, with D maybe TRBD2 (5 bases). In germline, CDR1 is SGHRS, CDR2 YFSETQ. Trimming cost V 7 bases and J 0 bases, with 11 bases left between them. This CDR3 is built from 14 residues. The CDR3 loop reads CASEEGGSYNEQFF. CDR3 in DNA: TGCGCCAGCGAAGAGGGCGGCTCCTACAATGAGCAGTTCTTC.

This rearrangement joins TRBV7-8 to TRBJ2-1; 13 nucleotides align to TRBD2. The CDR3 runs 20 residues. Trimming at V came to 4 bases and at J to 3 bases, leaving 15 bases not matched to a gene. The V gene's germline CDR1 is SGHVS and CDR2 FQNEAQ. The CDR3 is CASSSTRSTGTSGIYNEQFF. CDR3 nucleotides: TGTGCCAGCAGCTCAACCCGCTCCACCGGGACTAGCGGGATCTACAATGAGCAGTTCTTC.

V usage is TRBV4-1 and J usage is TRBJ2-7; the match to TRBD2 covers 9 bases. The CDR3 sequence is 16 residues long. The V gene end was trimmed by 4 bases and the J gene end by 0 bases; junction bases not matched to a gene: 7. Germline CDR1 and CDR2: MGHRA and YSYEKL. DNA of the CDR3: TGCGCCAGCAGCCCGGCAGCGGGAGGTAGCTCCTACGAGCAGTACTTC. This gives the protein CASSPAAGGSSYEQYF.